This T cell receptor (beta chain) appears in the sequencing data of a study of T cell clonotyping in hematopoietic cell transplantation. Time point indicated: recipient sample about 28 days before transplant, after cytoreduction. Details on this clone: Its antigen is as yet unknown.

Assay: immunoSEQ multiplex PCR; the TCRdb copy retains only in-frame clones and omits some. The sample lists tens of thousands of clones; roughly 95% were seen once. Overall study results and limits: After transplant, recipient diversity fell while pathologically expanded clonotypes grew through day 180.

The receptor comes from a man aged 35-49 years with chronic myeloid leukemia. Some clones in this sample may be carry-over from other donors' samples. This sample comprised peripheral blood mononuclear cells, obtained before stem cell transplant.

CDR3 protein: CAWSVPRTGDQPQHF. CDR3 coding DNA: TGTGCCTGGAGTGTACCCAGGACAGGGGATCAGCCCCAGCATTTT. V and J are TRBV30 and TRBJ1-5; 9 bases map to TRBD1. The CDR3 spans 15 residues. The J segment lost 5 bases and the V segment lost 0 bases, leaving 5 bases of the junction unmatched. Germline CDR1 reads GTSNPN; CDR2 reads SVGIG (reference sequence). Supplemented by reference TRBV30 and TRBJ1-5, the full variable domain reads SQTIHQWPATLVQPVGSPLSLECTVEGTSNPNLYWYRQAAGRGLQLLFYSVGIGQISSEVPQNLSASRPQDRQFILSSKKLLLSDSGFYLCAWSVPRTGDQPQHFGDGTRLSIL.